Here is one TCR beta chain with its context. At one end, the junction sequence differs from germline, possibly due to a read error. The sample carries other DNA sequences with the same CDR3. The source of the sample is a study of blood T cell repertoires in COVID-19. Study at large: T cells, B-cell-depleted T cells, or PBMCs supplied cDNA or gDNA.

CDR1 and CDR2 from the germline V gene are SEHNR and FQNEAQ (reference sequence). The CDR3 consists of 15 residues. Under the authors' procedure: How many nucleated cells were present was estimated from reference gene primer amplification. The data were produced by immunoSEQ multiplex PCR, yet TCRdb's version contains in-frame clones alone and is incomplete. That table gives V, J and clone size, and the DNA gave D and trimming. Of about 21,000 clones in the sample, approximately 95% were seen once. The material sequenced was peripheral blood. The genes are TRBV7-9 and TRBJ2-1; TRBD1 matches 9 bases. The receptor was derived from a woman in her fifties or sixties with active COVID-19. The CDR3 coding sequence is TGCGCCAGCAGCTTAAGAGGGACAGGGAACAATGAGCAGTTCTTC. This codes for CASSLRGTGNNEQFF.